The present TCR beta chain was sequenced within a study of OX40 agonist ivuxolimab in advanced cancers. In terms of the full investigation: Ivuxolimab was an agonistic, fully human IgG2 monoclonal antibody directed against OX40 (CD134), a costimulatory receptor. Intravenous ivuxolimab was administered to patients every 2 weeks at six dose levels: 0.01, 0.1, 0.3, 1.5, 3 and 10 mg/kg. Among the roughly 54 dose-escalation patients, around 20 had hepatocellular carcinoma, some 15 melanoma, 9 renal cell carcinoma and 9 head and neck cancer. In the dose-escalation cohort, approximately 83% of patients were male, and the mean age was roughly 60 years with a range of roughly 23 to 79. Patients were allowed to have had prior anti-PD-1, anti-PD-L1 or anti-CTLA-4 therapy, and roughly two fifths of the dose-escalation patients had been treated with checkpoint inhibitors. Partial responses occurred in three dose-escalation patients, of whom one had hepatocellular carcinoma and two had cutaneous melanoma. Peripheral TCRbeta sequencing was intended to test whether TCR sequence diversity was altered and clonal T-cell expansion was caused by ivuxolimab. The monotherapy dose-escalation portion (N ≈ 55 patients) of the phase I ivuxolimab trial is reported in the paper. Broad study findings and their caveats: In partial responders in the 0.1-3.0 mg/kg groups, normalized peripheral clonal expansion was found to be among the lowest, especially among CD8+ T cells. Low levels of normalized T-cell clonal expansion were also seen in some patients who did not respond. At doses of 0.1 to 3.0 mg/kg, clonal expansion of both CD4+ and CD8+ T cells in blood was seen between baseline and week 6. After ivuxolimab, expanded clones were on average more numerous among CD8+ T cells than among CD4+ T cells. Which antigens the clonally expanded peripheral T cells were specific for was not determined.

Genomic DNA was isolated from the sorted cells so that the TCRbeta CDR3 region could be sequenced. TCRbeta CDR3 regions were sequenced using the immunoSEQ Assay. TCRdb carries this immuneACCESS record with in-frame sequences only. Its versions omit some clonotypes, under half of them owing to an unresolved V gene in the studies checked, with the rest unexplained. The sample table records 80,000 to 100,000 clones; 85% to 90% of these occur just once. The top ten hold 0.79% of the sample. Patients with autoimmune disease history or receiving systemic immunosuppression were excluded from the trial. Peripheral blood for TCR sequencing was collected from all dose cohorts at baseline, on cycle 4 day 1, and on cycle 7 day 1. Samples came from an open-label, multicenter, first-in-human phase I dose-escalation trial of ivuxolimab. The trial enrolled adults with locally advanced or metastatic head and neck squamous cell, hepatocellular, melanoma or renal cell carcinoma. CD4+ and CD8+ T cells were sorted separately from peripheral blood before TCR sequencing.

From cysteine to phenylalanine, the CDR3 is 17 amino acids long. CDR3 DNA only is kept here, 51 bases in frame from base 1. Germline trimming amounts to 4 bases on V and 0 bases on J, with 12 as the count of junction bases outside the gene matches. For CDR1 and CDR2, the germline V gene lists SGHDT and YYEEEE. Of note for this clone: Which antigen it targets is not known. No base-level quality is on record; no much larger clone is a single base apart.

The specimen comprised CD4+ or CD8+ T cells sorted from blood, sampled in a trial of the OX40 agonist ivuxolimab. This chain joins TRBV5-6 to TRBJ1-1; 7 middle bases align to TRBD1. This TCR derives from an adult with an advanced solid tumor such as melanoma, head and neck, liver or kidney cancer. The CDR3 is CASSELQGIRMNTEAFF. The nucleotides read TGTGCCAGCAGCGAATTACAGGGGATCCGGATGAACACTGAAGCTTTCTTT.